Following are 13 T cell receptor beta chains from one sample sequenced in a study of CXCR3-negative and CXCR3-positive naive CD8 T cells (dated by TCRdb to the late 2010s). The run used a NextSeq 550. The Human TCR Profiling Kit (MiLaboratory) was used to prepare UMI-labeled 5' RACE TRB cDNA libraries. The reads were reprocessed in TCRdb, with one entry per CDR3 protein sequence and no accompanying DNA. For this sample, the table gives around 81,000 distinct CDR3 sequences. The top ten hold 1.6% of the sample. Sequencing was done on a sample of naive CXCR3- CD8+ T cells from blood. The sample's cell subset or site, from its label and the paper: CD45RO-CCR7+CD27+CD95- naive CD8+ T cells lacking CXCR3 (TNR3-). The receptors were gathered from a human donor in good health. Some clones in this sample may be carry-over from other donors' samples.

The chain combines TRBV7-9 with TRBJ2-5; TCRdb designates TRBD1, a call that cannot be tested without DNA. The CDR3 runs to 14 residues. CDR1 and CDR2 from the germline V gene are SEHNR and FQNEAQ (reference sequence). CDR3 in amino acids: CASSDAGGPGAQYF.

V gene TRBV9 combines with J gene TRBJ2-1; the D gene TCRdb calls, TRBD1, cannot be checked with no DNA. The CDR3 extends over 15 amino acids. CDR1 is SGDLS and CDR2 is YYNGEE in the germline V gene. The CDR3 region is CASSENGIPDNEQFF.

The chain is built from TRBV6-5 and TRBJ2-7. CDR3 length: 13 amino acids. The germline V gene has CDR1 MNHEY and CDR2 SVGAGI. This CDR3 is CASSYGRTYEQYF.

The gene calls are TRBV7-9 and TRBJ1-2; TCRdb names TRBD1, which stays unverified in the absence of DNA. The CDR3 consists of 14 residues. Germline-derived CDR1 and CDR2 are SEHNR and FQNEAQ (reference sequence). The CDR3: CASSLVSGNYGYTF.

The gene calls are TRBV29-1 and TRBJ2-2; TCRdb lists TRBD1, though no DNA is available to test this call. CDR1 is SQVTM, CDR2 ANQGSEA, per germline. This CDR3 contains 13 residues. The CDR3 protein is CSVETEGTGELFF.

The rearrangement joins TRBV19 to TRBJ2-1; TCRdb designates TRBD2, a call that cannot be tested without DNA. This CDR3 is 15 amino acids long. CDR1 and CDR2 (germline): LNHDA, SQIVND (reference sequence). CDR3 protein: CASSLGGGAYNEQFF.

V usage is TRBV12-3 or TRBV12-4 and J usage is TRBJ2-1. The CDR3 consists of 14 residues. CDR3 in amino acids: CASSPSGMYNEQFF.

This chain connects TRBV20-1 to TRBJ2-1; TCRdb's assignment of TRBD1 cannot be checked, as there is no DNA. Per germline, CDR1 DFQATT and CDR2 SNEGSKA (reference sequence). This CDR3 has 17 residues. The CDR3 here is CSARDRGGTASYNEQFF.

The chain uses TRBV29-1 and TRBJ2-7; without DNA, the TCRdb call of TRBD2 cannot be checked. The CDR3 loop spans 13 amino acids. Germline V gene lookup returns CDR1 SQVTM and CDR2 ANQGSEA. The CDR3 region is CSVEIAGAYEQYF.

The gene calls are TRBV12-3 or TRBV12-4 and TRBJ2-1. The CDR3 loop spans 15 amino acids. The CDR3 loop is CASSLEHRSYNEQFF.

The chain employs TRBV7-3 and TRBJ2-3; TCRdb calls TRBD2, which cannot be checked without DNA. CDR1 is SGHTA and CDR2 is FQGTGA in the germline V gene. CDR3 length: 16 amino acids. The chain's CDR3 is CASSLRLAGATDTQYF. The full variable domain, in which reference TRBV7-3 and TRBJ2-3 provide the parts outside the CDR3, is GAGVSQTPSNKVTEKGKYVELRCDPISGHTALYWYRQSLGQGPEFLIYFQGTGAADDSGLPNDRFFAVRPEGSVSTLKIQRTERGDSAVYLCASSLRLAGATDTQYFGPGTRLTVL.

This sequence joins TRBV29-1 and TRBJ1-1. This CDR3 spans 14 amino acids. The germline CDR1 and CDR2 sequences are SQVTM and ANQGSEA. Here the CDR3 reads CSVETTDMNTEAFF.

J is TRBJ2-7 and V is TRBV9; absent DNA, TCRdb's TRBD1 call cannot be checked. This CDR3 has 13 residues. The germline gives CDR1 SGDLS, CDR2 YYNGEE. CDR3 protein: CASSGNREYEQYF.